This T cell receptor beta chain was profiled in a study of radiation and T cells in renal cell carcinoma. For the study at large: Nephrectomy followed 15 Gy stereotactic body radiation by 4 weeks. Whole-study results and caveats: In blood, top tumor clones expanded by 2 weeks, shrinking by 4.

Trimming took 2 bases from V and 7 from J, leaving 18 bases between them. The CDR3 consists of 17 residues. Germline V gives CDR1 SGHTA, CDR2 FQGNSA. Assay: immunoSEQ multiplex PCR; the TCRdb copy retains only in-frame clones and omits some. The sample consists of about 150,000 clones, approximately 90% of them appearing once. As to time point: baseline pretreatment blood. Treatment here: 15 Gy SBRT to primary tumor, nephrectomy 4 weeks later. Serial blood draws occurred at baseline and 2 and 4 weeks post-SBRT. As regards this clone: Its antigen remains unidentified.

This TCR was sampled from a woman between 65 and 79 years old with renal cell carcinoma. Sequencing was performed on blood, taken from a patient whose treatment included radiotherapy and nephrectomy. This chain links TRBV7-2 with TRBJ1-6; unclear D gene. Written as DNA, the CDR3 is TGTGCCAGCAGCTTATACCAGACGGCCGTGGGGAATTCACCCCTCCACTTT. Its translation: CASSLYQTAVGNSPLHF.